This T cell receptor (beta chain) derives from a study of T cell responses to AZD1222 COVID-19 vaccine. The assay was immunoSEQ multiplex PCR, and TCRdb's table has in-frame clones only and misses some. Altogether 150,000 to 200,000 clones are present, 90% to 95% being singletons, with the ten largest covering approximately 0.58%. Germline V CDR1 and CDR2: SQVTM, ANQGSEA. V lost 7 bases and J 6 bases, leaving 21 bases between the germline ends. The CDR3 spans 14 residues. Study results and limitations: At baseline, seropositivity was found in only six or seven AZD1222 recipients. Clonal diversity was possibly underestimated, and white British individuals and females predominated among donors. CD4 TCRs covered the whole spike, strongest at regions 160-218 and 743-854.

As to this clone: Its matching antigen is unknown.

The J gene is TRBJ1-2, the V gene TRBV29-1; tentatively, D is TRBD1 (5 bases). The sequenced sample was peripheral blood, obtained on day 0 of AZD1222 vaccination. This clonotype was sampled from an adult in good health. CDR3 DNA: TGCAGCGCCAAACCCGCCGAGGGAGGGGATGGCTACACCTTC. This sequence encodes CSAKPAEGGDGYTF.